Below are 4 T cell receptor beta chains sequenced from a single sample in a study of blood T cell repertoires in COVID-19. Data came from immunoSEQ multiplex PCR; TCRdb stores just in-frame clones and leaves some out. The data contain tens of thousands of clones, roughly 88% of them singletons. Sequencing input: peripheral blood. These receptors were taken from a man at least 80 years old with acute or convalescent COVID-19.

The gene calls are TRBV20-1 and TRBJ1-2; D gene uncertain. V gave up 3 bases and J gave up 6 bases, with 8 bases separating them. The CDR3 contains 11 residues. CDR1 and CDR2 (germline): DFQATT, SNEGSKA (reference sequence). CDR3 DNA sequence: TGCAGTGCTAGCTTCCGGGATGGCTACACCTTC. Its translation is CSASFRDGYTF.

This clone was observed a few times. The rearrangement uses TRBV14 and TRBJ2-7, with D possibly matching TRBD2 (5 bases). This CDR3 has 14 amino acids. The germline CDR1 and CDR2 sequences are SGHDN and FVKESK. V lost 6 bases and J 7 bases, leaving 19 bases between the germline ends. Here the CDR3 DNA reads TGTGCCAGCAGTCGAGCGAGCTTCACGGGGGAGCAGTACTTC. Amino acid sequence: CASSRASFTGEQYF.

This sequence joins TRBV5-4 and TRBJ2-1; no reliable D call. Trimming took 0 bases from V and 0 from J, leaving 10 bases between them. Germline CDR1 is SGHNT and CDR2 is YYREEE (reference sequence). The CDR3 loop spans 16 amino acids. CDR3 nucleotide sequence: TGTGCCAGCAGCTTGGCTCCTAGGAGCTCCTACAATGAGCAGTTCTTC. Encoded protein: CASSLAPRSSYNEQFF.

The chain has TRBV6-4 and TRBJ2-3, with 12 bases lining up with TRBD1. There are 16 residues in the CDR3. The ends lost 0 bases at V and 6 bases at J; junction bases unmatched: 4. Germline V gene sequence: CDR1 MRHNA, CDR2 SNTAGT. Written as DNA, the CDR3 is TGTGCCAGCAGTGACTCCGGGACAGGGGGCCCTGATACGCAGTATTTT. Encoded protein: CASSDSGTGGPDTQYF.